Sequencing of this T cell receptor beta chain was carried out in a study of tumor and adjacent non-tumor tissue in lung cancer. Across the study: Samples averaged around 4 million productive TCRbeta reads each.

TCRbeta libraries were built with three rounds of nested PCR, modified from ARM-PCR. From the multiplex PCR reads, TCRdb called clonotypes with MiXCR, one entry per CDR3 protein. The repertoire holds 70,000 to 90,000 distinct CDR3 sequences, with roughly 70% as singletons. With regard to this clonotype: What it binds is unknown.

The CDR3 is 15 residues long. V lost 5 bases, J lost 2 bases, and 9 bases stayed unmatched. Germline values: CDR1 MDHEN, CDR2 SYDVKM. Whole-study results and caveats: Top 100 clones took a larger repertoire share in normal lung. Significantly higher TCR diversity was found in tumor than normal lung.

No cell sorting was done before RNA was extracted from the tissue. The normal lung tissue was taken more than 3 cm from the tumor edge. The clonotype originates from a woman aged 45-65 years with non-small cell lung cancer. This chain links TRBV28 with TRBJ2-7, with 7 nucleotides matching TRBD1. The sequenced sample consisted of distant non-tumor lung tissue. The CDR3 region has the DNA TGTGCCAGCAGTAGTGCGGAAGGGGGCCCCTACGAGCAGTACTTC. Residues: CASSSAEGGPYEQYF.